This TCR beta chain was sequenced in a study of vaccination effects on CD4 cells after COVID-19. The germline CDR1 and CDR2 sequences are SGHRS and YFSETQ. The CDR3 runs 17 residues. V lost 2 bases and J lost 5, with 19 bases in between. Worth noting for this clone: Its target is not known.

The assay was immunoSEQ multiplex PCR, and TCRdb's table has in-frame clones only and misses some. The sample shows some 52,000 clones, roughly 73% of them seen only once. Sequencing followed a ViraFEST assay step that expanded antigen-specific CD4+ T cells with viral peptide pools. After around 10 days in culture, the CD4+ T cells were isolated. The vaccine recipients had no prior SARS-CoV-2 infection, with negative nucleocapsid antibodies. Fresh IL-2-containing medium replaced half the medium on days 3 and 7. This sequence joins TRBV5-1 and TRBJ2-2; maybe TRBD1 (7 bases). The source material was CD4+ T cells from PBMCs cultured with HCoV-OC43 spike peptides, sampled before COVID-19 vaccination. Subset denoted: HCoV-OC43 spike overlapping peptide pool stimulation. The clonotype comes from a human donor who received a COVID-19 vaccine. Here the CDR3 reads CASSFPSEGARTGELFF. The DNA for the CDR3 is TGCGCCAGCAGCTTCCCCTCGGAGGGGGCTAGGACCGGGGAGCTGTTTTTT.